This T cell receptor (beta chain) was recovered during a study of blood T cell repertoires in COVID-19. Sequencing used immunoSEQ multiplex PCR; TCRdb keeps in-frame clones, though not all of them. Of approximately 300,000 clones listed, 89% are singletons. The CDR3 length is 12 residues. Germline V gene data show CDR1 as SGHNT and CDR2 as YYREEE (reference sequence). V lost 4 bases, J lost 8 bases, and 12 bases lay in between. The sequencing sample was made of peripheral blood. The chain employs TRBV5-4 and TRBJ1-1; the D is unclear. The receptor's source is a man aged 18 to 30 who had recovered from COVID-19. CDR3 region: CASSPGEDEAFF. DNA of the CDR3: TGTGCCAGCAGCCCCGGGGAGGACGAAGCTTTCTTT. The full variable domain, in which reference TRBV5-4 and TRBJ1-1 provide the parts outside the CDR3, is ETGVTQSPTHLIKTRGQQVTLRCSSQSGHNTVSWYQQALGQGPQFIFQYYREEENGRGNFPPRFSGLQFPNYSSELNVNALELDDSALYLCASSPGEDEAFFGQGTRLTVV.